This T cell receptor (beta chain) was observed in a study of beta chain features in type 1 diabetes. TCRB transcripts that were expressed got sequenced, as all of the isolated RNA had been reverse transcribed. Sequenced naive, central memory and regulatory T cell samples produced an average of around 3.9 million reads. Some clones are missing from TCRdb's copy, which holds only in-frame ones; the method was immunoSEQ multiplex PCR. The table records around 290,000 clones, roughly 8% of them present only once. The germline gives CDR1 LGHNA, CDR2 YNFKEQ. This CDR3 spans 15 amino acids. With 4 bases removed from V and 1 base from J, the gap between germline ends came to 12 bases.

The sequence was obtained from a woman between 18 and 30 years old in good health. Sequencing was carried out using central memory CD4+ T cells from blood. The chain is built from TRBV4-2 and TRBJ2-3, with D perhaps given as TRBD1 or TRBD2 (6 bases each). CDR3 in amino acids: CASSPRGPGTDTQYF. Here the CDR3 DNA reads TGTGCCAGCAGCCCCCGGGGGCCAGGCACAGATACGCAGTATTTT.